Given below is one T cell receptor beta chain in context. One end of the junction varies from germline; a read error may be responsible. This entry belongs to a study of tumor-infiltrating lymphocytes in primary liver carcinoma. From roughly 500 ng total RNA, TCR beta cDNA was generated with a primer in the constant region. It was through three nested multiplex PCR rounds of slightly modified ARM-PCR that TCR beta libraries arose. TRBV1-TRBV30 forward primers paired with a C-beta reverse primer were used in the first two PCR rounds, which ran approximately 10 cycles each. Each CDR3 protein gets one entry after TCRdb re-called the multiplex PCR reads with MiXCR. The table has approximately 330,000 distinct CDR3 sequences, 65% seen once; the top ten hold about 6%. For blood RNA, unsorted whole blood served as the source, and germline DNA was extracted too. Blood samples of roughly 4 milliliters were drawn preoperatively.

The CDR3 runs 14 residues. Per the germline V gene, CDR1 is SGHAT and CDR2 is FQNNGV. This TCR came from a man aged 35 to 55 with primary liver carcinoma and hepatitis B virus infection. This chain links TRBV11-2 with TRBJ2-3; D may be TRBD2 (5 bases). Sequenced material: peripheral blood. The CDR3 nucleotides read TGTGCCAGCACCTTAGGACTGGACCCAGATACGCAGTATTTC. It encodes CASTLGLDPDTQYF. The complete variable domain, with remaining parts taken from reference TRBV11-2 and TRBJ2-3, reads EAGVAQSPRYKIIEKRQSVAFWCNPISGHATLYWYQQILGQGPKLLIQFQNNGVVDDSQLPKDRFSAERLKGVDSTLKIQPAKLEDSAVYLCASTLGLDPDTQYFGPGTRLTVL.